One sample yielded the 13 T cell receptor beta chains listed below, sequenced in a study of blood T cell repertoires in COVID-19. The protocol was immunoSEQ multiplex PCR, while the TCRdb copy is restricted to in-frame clones and leaves out a portion. The sample yields about 140,000 clones, about 87% seen once. Sequenced sample: peripheral blood. These receptor sequences come from a man aged 45-60 years who had recovered from COVID-19.

This clone was seen only a few times. J is TRBJ1-2 and V is TRBV21-1; the table assigns TRBD1, which was not confirmed against the DNA. TRBV21-1 is a recognized pseudogene. The CDR3 runs 15 residues. CDR3 bases: TGTGCCAGCTCGAGAATCCGGGACAGAGTTTATGGCTACACCTTC. Translating it yields CASSRIRDRVYGYTF.

This rearrangement joins TRBV11-2 to TRBJ1-2; 10 nucleotides match TRBD1. CDR1 and CDR2 from the germline V gene are SGHAT and FQNNGV. This CDR3 comprises 14 residues. The J segment lost 7 bases and the V segment lost 1 base, leaving 3 bases of the junction unmatched. CDR3 protein: CASSLATGGSGYTF. The CDR3 nucleotides are TGTGCCAGCAGCTTAGCGACAGGGGGCTCTGGCTACACCTTC.

The chain employs TRBV7-8 and TRBJ2-7; D gene ambiguous. V was clipped by 2 bases and J by 0 bases, with 11 bases between them. There are 15 residues in the CDR3. The germline V gene encodes CDR1 SGHVS and CDR2 FQNEAQ. CDR3 in amino acids: CASSLSPAGSYEQYF. The CDR3 nucleotides are TGTGCCAGCAGCTTATCCCCGGCAGGCTCCTACGAGCAGTACTTC.

This clone showed up just once. At one end the junction does not follow the germline gene, possibly because of a read error. The chain carries TRBV27 and TRBJ2-7; D possibly corresponds to TRBD1 (5 bases). This CDR3 is built from 14 residues. CDR1 and CDR2 from the germline V gene are MNHEY and SMNVEV (reference sequence). This chain's CDR3 is CANSLSTASYEQYF. As DNA, the CDR3 is TGTGCCAACAGTTTATCGACAGCCTCCTACGAGCAGTACTTC.

The CDR3: CASSPPPGTRYGYTF. CDR3 coding DNA: TGTGCCAGCAGTCCTCCGCCGGGTACCCGCTATGGCTACACCTTC. The V gene is TRBV9, the J gene TRBJ1-2, with D unresolved. The CDR3 is made up of 15 amino acids. The V gene's germline CDR1 is SGDLS and CDR2 YYNGEE. V gave up 5 bases and J gave up 4 bases, with 18 bases separating them.

V usage is TRBV18 and J usage is TRBJ1-6; 7 bases map to TRBD1. V shed 3 bases, J shed 10 bases, and the junction held 12 bases outside the gene matches. Germline lookup yields CDR1 KGHSH and CDR2 LQKENI. The CDR3 extends over 16 amino acids. CDR3 in DNA: TGTGCCAGCTCACCGTCGGGACAGAATACCCAGTCACCCCTCCACTTT. Translation: CASSPSGQNTQSPLHF.

V and J are TRBV7-3 and TRBJ2-3, with TRBD2 identical over 12 bases. Losses at the gene ends were 2 bases for V and 7 bases for J; bases not matched to a gene: 4. Germline-derived CDR1 and CDR2 are SGHTA and FQGTGA. This CDR3 comprises 15 residues. The CDR3 protein is CASSLGLAGLHTQYF. The DNA of the CDR3 is TGTGCCAGCAGCTTAGGACTAGCGGGGCTTCATACGCAGTATTTT. The whole variable domain, filled in from reference TRBV7-3 and TRBJ2-3, reads GAGVSQTPSNKVTEKGKYVELRCDPISGHTALYWYRQSLGQGPEFLIYFQGTGAADDSGLPNDRFFAVRPEGSVSTLKIQRTERGDSAVYLCASSLGLAGLHTQYFGPGTRLTVL.

This clone was counted a few times. The V gene is TRBV27, the J gene TRBJ1-5; D is perhaps TRBD1 (5 bases). CDR3 length: 18 amino acids. Trimming took off 6 bases at V and 1 base at J, with 22 bases between the two ends. CDR1 and CDR2 from the germline V gene are MNHEY and SMNVEV (reference sequence). The CDR3 DNA follows: TGTGCCAGCAGACCAGTGGCAGGAGAGAAGGGGAGCAATCAGCCCCAGCATTTT. Amino acids: CASRPVAGEKGSNQPQHF.

The genes are TRBV4-2 and TRBJ1-3; 7 bases are a match to TRBD1. The germline V gene encodes CDR1 LGHNA and CDR2 YNFKEQ. This CDR3 is built from 15 residues. Trimming at V came to 1 base and at J to 2 bases, leaving 2 bases not matched to a gene. CDR3 sequence reads: CASSQAGTAGNTIYF. The DNA for the CDR3 is TGTGCCAGCAGCCAAGCCGGGACAGCTGGAAACACCATATATTTT.

The chain uses TRBV10-1 and TRBJ2-1, with 11 bases aligning to TRBD2. Losses at the gene ends were 6 bases for V and 3 bases for J; bases not matched to a gene: 7. This CDR3 is 16 amino acids long. Germline CDR1 is WNHNN and CDR2 is SYGVQD (reference sequence). CDR3 sequence (DNA): TGCGCCAGCAGCCCAGCGACTAGCGGGGTCTACAATGAGCAGTTCTTC. Residues: CASSPATSGVYNEQFF.

This clone was recorded once. The chain has TRBV6-5 and TRBJ1-2, with TRBD1 matching 9 bases. V shed 5 bases and J 3 bases; nucleotides not matched to a gene: 7. Germline loops: CDR1 MNHEY, CDR2 SVGAGI. CDR3 size: 15 residues. The CDR3 here is CASSPRTGDYYGYTF. CDR3 coding DNA: TGTGCCAGCAGTCCCCGGACAGGGGATTACTATGGCTACACCTTC.

V is TRBV6-5 and J is TRBJ1-4, with 9 bases lining up with TRBD1. The CDR3 has 14 residues. Germline CDR1 is MNHEY and CDR2 is SVGAGI. V was pared by 2 bases and J by 7 bases, with 2 bases of the junction left unmatched. In nucleotides, the CDR3 is TGTGCCAGCAGTTACGGGACAGGGACTGAAAAACTGTTTTTT. Amino acid sequence: CASSYGTGTEKLFF.

This chain joins TRBV30 and TRBJ2-2; 8 positions match TRBD2. This CDR3 has 16 amino acids. V was pared by 0 bases and J by 8 bases, with 11 bases of the junction left unmatched. Looked up from germline, CDR1 is GTSNPN and CDR2 is SVGIG (reference sequence). The CDR3 loop is CAWSVPLPGGRGELFF. In nucleotides, the CDR3 is TGTGCCTGGAGTGTCCCTCTCCCGGGGGGGAGGGGGGAGCTGTTTTTT.